The clone carrying this T cell receptor beta chain was seen more than once but under ten times. What it binds is not known. The data belong to a study of CD8 T cells in ankylosing spondylitis. Study findings and constraints: CD8+ disease-linked clones were present at relatively low frequencies in blood. Seemingly characteristic of ankylosing spondylitis blood was a TCR beta motif consisting of eight highly homologous variants. Clones linked to disease were reported to show significant enrichment in matched ankylosing spondylitis synovial fluid.

The TCR beta libraries were generated through quantitative 5'-RACE incorporating molecular barcodes. From the 5' RACE reads, TCRdb called clonotypes with MiXCR, one entry per CDR3 protein. The sample consists of 670,000 or so distinct CDR3 sequences, under 20% of them appearing once. This clonotype originated in a male donor with ankylosing spondylitis. The sequenced sample was blood, either unsorted or a sorted T cell fraction (not recorded which).

CDR3 loop: CASSPLGTGGSYEQYF. As DNA, the CDR3 is TGTGCCAGCTCACCACTAGGGACAGGGGGCTCCTACGAGCAGTACTTC. The chain couples TRBV18 to TRBJ2-7; 11 bases are shared with TRBD1. J was trimmed by 0 bases and V by 1 base; bases with no gene match: 2. From germline, CDR1 is KGHSH and CDR2 LQKENI. The CDR3 totals 16 residues.